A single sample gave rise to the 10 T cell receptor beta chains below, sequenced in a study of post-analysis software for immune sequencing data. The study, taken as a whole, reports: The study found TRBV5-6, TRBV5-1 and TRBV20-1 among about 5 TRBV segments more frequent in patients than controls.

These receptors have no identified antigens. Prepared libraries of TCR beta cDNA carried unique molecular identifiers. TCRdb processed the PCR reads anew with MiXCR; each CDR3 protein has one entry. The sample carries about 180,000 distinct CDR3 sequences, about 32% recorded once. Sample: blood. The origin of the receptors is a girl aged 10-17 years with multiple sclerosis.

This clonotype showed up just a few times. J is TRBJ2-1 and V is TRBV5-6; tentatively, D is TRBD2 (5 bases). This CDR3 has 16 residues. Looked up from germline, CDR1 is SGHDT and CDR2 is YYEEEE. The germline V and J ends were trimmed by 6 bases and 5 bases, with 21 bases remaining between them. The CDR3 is CASTPRRTSPNNEQFF. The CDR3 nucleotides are TGTGCCAGCACCCCAAGGAGGACGAGCCCCAACAATGAGCAGTTCTTC.

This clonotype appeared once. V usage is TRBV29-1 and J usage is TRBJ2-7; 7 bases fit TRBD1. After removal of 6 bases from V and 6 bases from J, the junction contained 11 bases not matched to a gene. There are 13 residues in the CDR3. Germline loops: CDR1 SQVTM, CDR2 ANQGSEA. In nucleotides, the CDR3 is TGCAGCGTCGAGAAGACAGGGCCCAGCGAGCAGTACTTC. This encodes CSVEKTGPSEQYF.

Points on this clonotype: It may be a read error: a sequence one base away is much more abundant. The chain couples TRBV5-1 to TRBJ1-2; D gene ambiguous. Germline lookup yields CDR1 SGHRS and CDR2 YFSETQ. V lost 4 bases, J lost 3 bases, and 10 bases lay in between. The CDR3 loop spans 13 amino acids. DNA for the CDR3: TGCGCCAGCAGCCCCTTATCCGACTATGGCTACACCTTC. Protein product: CASSPLSDYGYTF.

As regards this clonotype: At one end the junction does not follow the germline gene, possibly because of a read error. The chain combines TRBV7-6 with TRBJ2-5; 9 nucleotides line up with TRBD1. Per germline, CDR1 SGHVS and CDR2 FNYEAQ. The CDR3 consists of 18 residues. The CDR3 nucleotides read TGTACCAGCAGCTTAGGAGGGGCGGGACAGGGAATCGTGGAGACCCAGTACTTC. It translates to CTSSLGGAGQGIVETQYF.

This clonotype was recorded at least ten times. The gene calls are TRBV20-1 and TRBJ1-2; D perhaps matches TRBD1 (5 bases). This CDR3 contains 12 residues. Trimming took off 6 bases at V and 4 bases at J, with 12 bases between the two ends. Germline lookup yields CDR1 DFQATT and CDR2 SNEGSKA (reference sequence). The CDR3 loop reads CSASAGSYGYTF. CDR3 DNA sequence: TGCAGTGCCAGCGCAGGGAGCTATGGCTACACCTTC.

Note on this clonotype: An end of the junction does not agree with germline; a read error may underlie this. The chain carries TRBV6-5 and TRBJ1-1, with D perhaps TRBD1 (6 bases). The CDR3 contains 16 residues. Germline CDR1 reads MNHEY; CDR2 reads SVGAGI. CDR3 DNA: TGTGCCAGCAATTACGGAGGGGGTCGAGGGGACACTGAAGCTTTCTTT. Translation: CASNYGGGRGDTEAFF.

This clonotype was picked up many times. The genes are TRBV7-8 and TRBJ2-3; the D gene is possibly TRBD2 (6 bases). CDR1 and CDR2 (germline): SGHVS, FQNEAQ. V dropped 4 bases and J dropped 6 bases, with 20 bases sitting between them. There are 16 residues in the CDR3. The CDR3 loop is CASSYFRLDGTDTQYF. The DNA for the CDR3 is TGTGCCAGCAGCTATTTTCGACTAGATGGTACTGATACGCAGTATTTT.

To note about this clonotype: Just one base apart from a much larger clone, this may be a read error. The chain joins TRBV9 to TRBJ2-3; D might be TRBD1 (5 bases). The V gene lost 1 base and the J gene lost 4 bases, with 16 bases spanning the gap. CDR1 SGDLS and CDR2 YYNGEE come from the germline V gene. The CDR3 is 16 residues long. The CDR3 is CASSVTQGKFADTQYF. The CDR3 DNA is TGTGCCAGCAGCGTAACGCAGGGCAAGTTTGCAGATACGCAGTATTTT. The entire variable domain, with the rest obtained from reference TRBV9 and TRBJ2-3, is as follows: DSGVTQTPKHLITATGQRVTLRCSPRSGDLSVYWYQQSLDQGLQFLIQYYNGEERAKGNILERFSAQQFPDLHSELNLSSLELGDSALYFCASSVTQGKFADTQYFGPGTRLTVL.

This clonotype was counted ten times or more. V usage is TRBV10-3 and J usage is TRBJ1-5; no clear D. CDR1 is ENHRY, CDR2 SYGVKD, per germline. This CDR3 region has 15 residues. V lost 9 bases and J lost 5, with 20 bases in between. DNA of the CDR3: TGTGCCATTCCGGCGCCTTCGCGTGGGGATCAGCCCCAGCATTTT. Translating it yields CAIPAPSRGDQPQHF.

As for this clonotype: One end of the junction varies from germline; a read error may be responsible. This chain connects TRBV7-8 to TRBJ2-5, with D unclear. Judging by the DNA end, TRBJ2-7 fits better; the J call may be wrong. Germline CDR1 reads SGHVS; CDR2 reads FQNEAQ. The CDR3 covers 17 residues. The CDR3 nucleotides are TGTGCCGGCAGCCGTTACTGGACCGATGGCGTTGCCTACGAGCAGTACTTC. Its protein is CAGSRYWTDGVAYEQYF.